The clone carrying this T cell receptor beta chain was picked up a small number of times. What it binds is unknown. Trimming removed 2 bases from V and 3 bases from J; junction bases left unmatched: 4. Germline V lookup: CDR1 MNHNY, CDR2 SVGAGI (reference sequence). The CDR3 is 14 residues long. This specimen belongs to a study of cytomegalovirus exposure and HLA in healthy donors. Study context: Earlier sequencing of 200 million or so T cells yielded around 100 million unique TCR beta sequences.

The PCR contained 60 Vbeta and 13 Jbeta primers. Measured with immunoSEQ multiplex PCR; TCRdb has only the in-frame clones, and not every one. This sample yields 20,000 to 30,000 clones, of which nearly 80% are seen a single time; approximately 4.9% belongs to the top ten. General observations from the study: A later analysis linked a missense variant in DCLRE1C to the trimming of TCR beta V and J genes. Researchers catalogued 160 or so TCR beta chains as cytomegalovirus-associated.

This sequence originates from a male donor in good health and CMV-seronegative. Sequencing was performed on PBMCs. The chain carries TRBV6-6 and TRBJ2-7, with 7 bases identical to TRBD2. The CDR3 DNA is TGTGCCAGCAGTTACGCGGGAGTGTACTACGAGCAGTACTTC. Amino acids: CASSYAGVYYEQYF.